The 32 T cell receptor beta chains given below trace back to one sample, sequenced in a study of PD-1 blockade in classical Hodgkin lymphoma. Method: immunoSEQ multiplex PCR; TCRdb's copy keeps in-frame clones and lacks some. This table holds 20,000 to 25,000 clones, 90% to 95% found once. Time point denoted: newly diagnosed, previously untreated cHL patient sample. Sequencing was done on a sample of peripheral blood mononuclear cells (PBMCs). Source of these receptors: a human donor with classical Hodgkin lymphoma.

The rearrangement uses TRBV28 and TRBJ1-3; unclear D gene. Germline values: CDR1 MDHEN, CDR2 SYDVKM. V lost 1 base, J lost 2 bases, and 9 bases lay in between. The CDR3 is 15 residues long. The CDR3 nucleotides are TGTGCCAGCAGTTTATTCACAAGGGCTGGAAACACCATATATTTT. Protein: CASSLFTRAGNTIYF.

J is TRBJ2-2 and V is TRBV10-3; D possibly corresponds to TRBD1 (10 bases). The CDR3 has 19 amino acids. Germline V gene lookup returns CDR1 ENHRY and CDR2 SYGVKD. Trimming removed 3 bases from V and 4 bases from J, with 24 bases in between. The CDR3 bases are TGTGCCATCAGTGATTGGGACAGGGGTAGCGGGAGTAGCACCGGGGAGCTGTTTTTT. Translated, it gives CAISDWDRGSGSSTGELFF.

This clone came up once. The chain is built from TRBV5-6 and TRBJ1-1; D not resolved. The CDR3 extends over 15 amino acids. CDR1 and CDR2 (germline): SGHDT, YYEEEE. Trimming shortened V by 0 bases and J by 1 base, and 10 bases separated the two germline ends. The CDR3 region is CASSLAGVGNTEAFF. The CDR3 bases are TGTGCCAGCAGCTTGGCGGGCGTCGGGAACACTGAAGCTTTCTTT.

V gene TRBV7-8 combines with J gene TRBJ2-7; TRBD1 matches at 9 bases. Germline V gene sequence: CDR1 SGHVS, CDR2 FQNEAQ. V shed 5 bases, J shed 7 bases, and the junction held 24 bases outside the gene matches. The CDR3 extends over 19 amino acids. This chain's CDR3 is CASSKSTGGNPGSFSEQYF. As DNA, the CDR3 is TGTGCCAGCAGCAAGTCGACAGGGGGAAACCCGGGGTCTTTTTCGGAGCAGTACTTC.

This chain links TRBV14 with TRBJ2-7; tentative D call: TRBD1 (6 bases). This CDR3 has 13 residues. Germline CDR1 and CDR2: SGHDN and FVKESK. V shed 1 base and J shed 7 bases, with 11 bases lying between them. This CDR3 is CASSQVRGREQYF. The CDR3 DNA reads TGTGCCAGCAGCCAAGTCAGGGGCCGGGAGCAGTACTTC.

V usage is TRBV29-1 and J usage is TRBJ2-4, with D tentatively TRBD2 (6 bases). Trimming removed 3 bases from V and 8 bases from J, with 14 bases in between. The CDR3 extends over 13 amino acids. In germline, CDR1 is SQVTM, CDR2 ANQGSEA. CDR3 nucleotide sequence: TGCAGCGTTGATCGATGGGGGGAAGACATTCAGTACTTC. This gives the protein CSVDRWGEDIQYF.

The rearrangement uses TRBV27 and TRBJ2-7; 7 nucleotides align to TRBD1. CDR1 and CDR2 from the germline V gene are MNHEY and SMNVEV (reference sequence). The CDR3 sequence is 15 residues long. V lost 6 bases and J lost 2; bases outside the gene matches: 10. The CDR3 is CASRQRTGQTYEQYF. The CDR3 coding sequence is TGTGCCAGCAGGCAGAGGACAGGACAAACCTACGAGCAGTACTTC.

This chain links TRBV5-1 with TRBJ1-4; TRBD1 might be the D (5 bases). The V end lost 4 bases, the J end lost 2 bases, and 12 bases lay between the germline ends. The length of the CDR3 is 15 residues. From germline, CDR1 is SGHRS and CDR2 YFSETQ. The DNA of the CDR3 is TGCGCCAGCAGCGGCCTGGGGGGGACTAATGAAAAACTGTTTTTT. Translating gives CASSGLGGTNEKLFF.

The chain combines TRBV19 with TRBJ2-5; D is uncertain. The CDR3 runs 13 residues. CDR1 and CDR2 (germline): LNHDA, SQIVND (reference sequence). Trimming left V 3 bases short and J 5 bases short, with 10 bases between. For the CDR3, the DNA is TGTGCCAGTAGTATTCAGAGTTGGGAGACCCAGTACTTC. It is translated as CASSIQSWETQYF.

The sample holds one count of this clone. J is TRBJ2-5 and V is TRBV5-4; TRBD1 or TRBD2 may be the D gene (5 bases each). From germline, CDR1 is SGHNT and CDR2 YYREEE (reference sequence). The CDR3 has 15 amino acids. V was shortened by 5 bases and J by 7 bases, with 21 bases between the two germline ends. CDR3 bases: TGTGCCAGCAGACAGGTCACTAGTGAGATTGGGACCCAGTACTTC. It is translated as CASRQVTSEIGTQYF. Full variable domain (missing parts from reference TRBV5-4 and TRBJ2-5): ETGVTQSPTHLIKTRGQQVTLRCSSQSGHNTVSWYQQALGQGPQFIFQYYREEENGRGNFPPRFSGLQFPNYSSELNVNALELDDSALYLCASRQVTSEIGTQYFGPGTRLLVL.

The chain couples TRBV28 to TRBJ2-7; D gene unclear. The CDR3 is made up of 14 amino acids. Trimming took off 1 base at V and 1 base at J, with 8 bases between the two ends. The germline CDR1 and CDR2 sequences are MDHEN and SYDVKM. The CDR3 nucleotides are TGTGCCAGCAGTTTATCGACGGTGTCCTACGAGCAGTACTTC. It yields the protein CASSLSTVSYEQYF.

The chain carries TRBV7-2 and TRBJ2-1; a possible D gene is TRBD2 (5 bases). The V gene's germline CDR1 is SGHTA and CDR2 FQGNSA. CDR3 length: 14 residues. V was shortened by 5 bases and J by 5 bases, with 13 bases between the two germline ends. As DNA, the CDR3 is TGTGCCAGCAGCGCGTGGACGGGGAACAATGAGCAGTTCTTC. It translates to CASSAWTGNNEQFF.

This chain joins TRBV5-4 and TRBJ2-1; 8 nucleotides match TRBD1. CDR1 and CDR2 from the germline V gene are SGHNT and YYREEE (reference sequence). The CDR3 totals 15 residues. Trimming took 4 bases from V and 4 from J; bases not matched to a gene: 7. The CDR3 DNA sequence: TGTGCCAGCAGCCCGCAGACAGGGGCTTACAATGAGCAGTTCTTC. Its translation is CASSPQTGAYNEQFF.

This clone was detected only once. The chain carries TRBV19 and TRBJ1-5; unclear D gene. Trimming took off 3 bases at V and 5 bases at J, with 11 bases between the two ends. The CDR3 is 14 amino acids. CDR1 and CDR2 (germline): LNHDA, SQIVND (reference sequence). The CDR3 region is CASSIMGAYQPQHF. The CDR3 DNA follows: TGTGCCAGTAGTATTATGGGAGCTTATCAGCCCCAGCATTTT.

This chain connects TRBV29-1 to TRBJ1-1; 7 bases align to TRBD1. The CDR3 is 15 residues long. Germline V gene data show CDR1 as SQVTM and CDR2 as ANQGSEA. After removal of 4 bases from V and 0 bases from J, the junction contained 8 bases not matched to a gene. The DNA of the CDR3 is TGCAGCGTTGTAGTCAGGGGGGCTATGAACACTGAAGCTTTCTTT. Translating gives CSVVVRGAMNTEAFF.

The rearrangement uses TRBV7-6 and TRBJ2-1; D tentatively reads TRBD1 or TRBD2 (5 bases each). The CDR3 runs to 15 residues. Trimming cost V 3 bases and J 10 bases, with 19 bases left between them. The germline CDR1 and CDR2 sequences are SGHVS and FNYEAQ. CDR3 bases: TGTGCCAGCAGCTTCATCCTAGGGGCAACGGGGGAGCAGTTCTTC. Amino acid sequence: CASSFILGATGEQFF. The variable domain in full, with the rest retrieved from reference TRBV7-6 and TRBJ2-1, is GAGVSQSPRYKVTKRGQDVALRCDPISGHVSLYWYRQALGQGPEFLTYFNYEAQQDKSGLPNDRFSAERPEGSISTLTIQRTEQRDSAMYRCASSFILGATGEQFFGPGTRLTVL.

The rearrangement links TRBV2 to TRBJ2-7; TRBD1 might be the D (5 bases). The CDR3 extends over 14 amino acids. Germline lookup yields CDR1 SNHLY and CDR2 FYNNEI. V lost 5 bases, J lost 2 bases, and 13 bases lay in between. CDR3 bases: TGTGCCAGCAGTCTTCTCGACAGAGCCTACGAGCAGTACTTC. Translated: CASSLLDRAYEQYF. The full variable domain, completed using reference TRBV2 and TRBJ2-7, is EPEVTQTPSHQVTQMGQEVILRCVPISNHLYFYWYRQILGQKVEFLVSFYNNEISEKSEIFDDQFSVERPDGSNFTLKIRSTKLEDSAMYFCASSLLDRAYEQYFGPGTRLTVT.

This rearrangement joins TRBV5-6 to TRBJ2-7, with D perhaps given as TRBD1 or TRBD2 (5 bases each). The CDR3 runs 13 residues. CDR1 is SGHDT, CDR2 YYEEEE, per germline. V shed 4 bases and J shed 6 bases, with 14 bases lying between them. The CDR3 DNA reads TGTGCCAGCAGCCAGGGTTTAGGGAGCGAGCAGTACTTC. It encodes CASSQGLGSEQYF.

The rearrangement joins TRBV4-3 to TRBJ1-4; D is ambiguous. The CDR3 has 15 amino acids. The germline V gene encodes CDR1 LGHNA and CDR2 YSLEER. V lost 3 bases, J lost 1 base, and 9 bases lay in between. Written as DNA, the CDR3 is TGCGCCAGCAGCCAGGCGGGGAAAACTAATGAAAAACTGTTTTTT. Translating it yields CASSQAGKTNEKLFF.

The chain links TRBV27 to TRBJ2-7, with unresolved D. There are 13 residues in the CDR3. CDR1 is MNHEY and CDR2 is SMNVEV in the germline V gene (reference sequence). V gave up 0 bases and J gave up 6 bases, with 9 bases separating them. The chain's CDR3 is CASSLSGRPEQYF. DNA for the CDR3: TGTGCCAGCAGTTTATCAGGTCGACCCGAGCAGTACTTC.

The rearrangement joins TRBV12-5 to TRBJ1-2; D is unclear. Between the trimmed V and J ends, which lost 5 bases and 8 bases, there was a span of 12 bases. This CDR3 region has 12 residues. The germline CDR1 and CDR2 sequences are LGHNT and FRNRAP. CDR3 in amino acids: CASGRREQGYTF. CDR3 sequence (DNA): TGTGCTAGTGGTCGGAGGGAGCAGGGCTACACCTTC.

This clone was detected once. The CDR3 DNA sequence: TGCGCCAGCAGCCAAGAACGCTCTACCGGGGAGCTGTTTTTT. Its translation: CASSQERSTGELFF. The J gene is TRBJ2-2, the V gene TRBV4-1; no clear D gene. This CDR3 has 14 amino acids. Per the germline V gene, CDR1 is MGHRA and CDR2 is YSYEKL. Trimming stripped 0 bases from V and 5 bases from J, with 7 bases between.

The chain carries TRBV9 and TRBJ2-7; TRBD1 matches 9 bases. The V gene end was trimmed by 3 bases and the J gene end by 3 bases; junction bases not matched to a gene: 7. The CDR3 covers 15 residues. In germline, CDR1 is SGDLS, CDR2 YYNGEE. In DNA, the CDR3 is TGTGCCAGCAGCGCCCGGACAGGGGCCGTCTACGAGCAGTACTTC. Protein sequence: CASSARTGAVYEQYF.

The CDR3 DNA reads as TGTGCCAGCAGCTTGCTTACAGGGGCGAACACCGGGGAGCTGTTTTTT. Translating it yields CASSLLTGANTGELFF. The rearrangement links TRBV5-5 to TRBJ2-2; TRBD1 aligns across 7 bases. This CDR3 spans 16 amino acids. Trimming at V came to 1 base and at J to 0 bases, leaving 3 bases not matched to a gene. CDR1 and CDR2 from the germline V gene are SGHKS and YYEKEE (reference sequence).

As concerns this clone: The sample has other DNA sequences that encode this CDR3 too. The J gene is TRBJ2-7, the V gene TRBV7-2; D remains unclear. Germline V gene sequence: CDR1 SGHTA, CDR2 FQGNSA. The CDR3 runs 12 residues. V was cut by 2 bases and J by 2 bases, with 4 bases left in between. The CDR3 region is CASSLSTYEQYF. The CDR3 nucleotides are TGTGCCAGCAGCTTATCAACCTACGAGCAGTACTTC. The full variable domain, with the rest looked up from reference TRBV7-2 and TRBJ2-7, is GAGVSQSPSNKVTEKGKDVELRCDPISGHTALYWYRQSLGQGLEFLIYFQGNSAPDKSGLPSDRFSAERTGGSVSTLTIQRTQQEDSAVYLCASSLSTYEQYFGPGTRLTVT.

CDR3 amino acids: CASSLKRDQPQHF. The CDR3 region has the DNA TGTGCCAGCAGTCTTAAGAGGGATCAGCCCCAGCATTTT. J is TRBJ1-5 and V is TRBV6-1; no reliable D call. V was clipped by 5 bases and J by 5 bases, with 10 bases between them. CDR1 and CDR2 (germline): MNHNS, SASEGT. The CDR3 totals 13 residues.

The chain combines TRBV10-1 with TRBJ2-3, with 7 bases fitting TRBD2. Germline CDR1 WNHNN, CDR2 SYGVQD (reference sequence). The CDR3 sequence is 16 residues long. J lost 1 base, V lost 4 bases, and 8 bases had no gene match. The CDR3 reads CASSGVAGDGTDTQYF. CDR3 bases: TGCGCCAGCAGTGGGGTGGCGGGAGACGGCACAGATACGCAGTATTTT.

V usage is TRBV7-8 and J usage is TRBJ2-2; TRBD2 might be the D (5 bases). The length of the CDR3 is 15 residues. Germline V gene data show CDR1 as SGHVS and CDR2 as FQNEAQ. Trimming stripped 6 bases from V and 2 bases from J, with 13 bases between. The CDR3 bases are TGTGCCAGCAGTCATAACGGGGTTAACACCGGGGAGCTGTTTTTT. It is translated as CASSHNGVNTGELFF.

The CDR3 DNA sequence: TGTGCCAGCCGTCGCCCTGCGCGTAGTTACACTGAAGCTTTCTTT. It specifies CASRRPARSYTEAFF. The rearrangement uses TRBV28 and TRBJ1-1; D remains unclear. From germline, CDR1 is MDHEN and CDR2 SYDVKM. The CDR3 has 15 amino acids. V lost 8 bases and J 3 bases, leaving 19 bases between the germline ends.

This CDR3 reads CASSLGGQGSTYEQYF. The CDR3 DNA sequence: TGTGCCAGCAGCTTGGGGGGACAGGGTAGTACCTACGAGCAGTACTTC. The V and J genes are TRBV5-4 and TRBJ2-7; TRBD1 matches at 9 bases. The CDR3 is 16 amino acids. The junction had 6 bases not matched to a gene; V was cut back by 0 bases and J by 2 bases. In germline, CDR1 is SGHNT, CDR2 YYREEE (reference sequence).

This clone appeared a few times. The chain joins TRBV7-3 to TRBJ1-1; D not certain. The CDR3 is 13 residues long. Looked up from germline, CDR1 is SGHTA and CDR2 is FQGTGA. V was trimmed by 2 bases and J by 3 bases, leaving 7 bases between them. CDR3 bases: TGTGCCAGCAGCTTATCGTTAGACACTGAAGCTTTCTTT. Protein sequence: CASSLSLDTEAFF. Complete variable domain (other parts from reference TRBV7-3 and TRBJ1-1): GAGVSQTPSNKVTEKGKYVELRCDPISGHTALYWYRQSLGQGPEFLIYFQGTGAADDSGLPNDRFFAVRPEGSVSTLKIQRTERGDSAVYLCASSLSLDTEAFFGQGTRLTVV.

The chain combines TRBV28 with TRBJ1-1; D not certain. CDR3 length: 15 amino acids. The germline CDR1 and CDR2 sequences are MDHEN and SYDVKM. V lost 3 bases to trimming and J lost 3 bases, with 14 bases between them. The CDR3 reads CASSFPLLPHTEAFF. The CDR3 bases are TGTGCCAGCAGTTTTCCCCTGCTCCCCCACACTGAAGCTTTCTTT.